These 3 T cell receptor beta chains were sequenced from one sample in a study of T cell repertoires in cytomegalovirus infection. TCRdb called the reads again in MiXCR, with one record for every CDR3 protein. The sample includes about 500,000 distinct CDR3 sequences, 30% to 40% of them seen just once. No antigen has been identified for these receptors. Specimen: cultured PBMCs, collected from culture after CMV antigen stimulation. Every receptor here comes from a human donor in good health (CMV status not recorded). Some clones in this sample may be carry-over from other donors' samples.

The chain uses TRBV5-1 and TRBJ2-5; D is perhaps TRBD1 or TRBD2 (7 bases each). The germline V gene has CDR1 SGHRS and CDR2 YFSETQ. The ends were cut back, 0 bases at V and 5 bases at J, with 14 bases in the middle. The CDR3 is made up of 15 amino acids. CDR3 loop: CASSLEAGGDETQYF. CDR3 DNA sequence: TGCGCCAGCAGCTTGGAGGCAGGGGGGGACGAGACCCAGTACTTC.

Comment on this clonotype: A much larger clonotype is one base distant, so this may be a read error. The chain is built from TRBV7-2 and TRBJ2-4; D is uncertain. The CDR3 sequence is 14 residues long. V lost 6 bases and J 0 bases, leaving 9 bases between the germline ends. CDR1 SGHTA and CDR2 FQGNSA come from the germline V gene. The CDR3 protein is CASRESIAKNIQYF. In nucleotides, the CDR3 is TGTGCCAGCAGGGAGTCAATAGCCAAAAACATTCAGTACTTC.

There are a few counts of this clonotype. This chain connects TRBV4-1 to TRBJ2-1; possibly TRBD1 or TRBD2 for D (6 bases each). The CDR3 extends over 17 amino acids. CDR1 and CDR2 (germline): MGHRA, YSYEKL. The germline V and J ends were trimmed by 3 bases and 2 bases, with 17 bases remaining between them. The CDR3 reads CASSHPTGRGTYNEQFF. CDR3 DNA: TGCGCCAGCAGCCATCCTACAGGGCGGGGTACCTACAATGAGCAGTTCTTC.